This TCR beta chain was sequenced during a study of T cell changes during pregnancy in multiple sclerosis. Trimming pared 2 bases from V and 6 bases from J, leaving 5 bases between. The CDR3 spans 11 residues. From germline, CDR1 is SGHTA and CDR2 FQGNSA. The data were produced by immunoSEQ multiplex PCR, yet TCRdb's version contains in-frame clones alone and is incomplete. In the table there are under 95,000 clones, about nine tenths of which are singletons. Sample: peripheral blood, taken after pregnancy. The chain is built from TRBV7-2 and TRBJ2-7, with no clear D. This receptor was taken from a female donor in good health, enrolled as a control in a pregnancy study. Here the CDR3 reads CASSLIREQYF. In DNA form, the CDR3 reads TGTGCCAGCAGCTTAATTCGCGAGCAGTACTTC.